What follows are 20 T cell receptor beta chains derived from one specimen sequenced in a study of CD8 T cells in ankylosing spondylitis. TCRdb re-analysed the 5' RACE reads in MiXCR, keeping a single row per CDR3 protein. The data hold hundreds of thousands of distinct CDR3 sequences, with 8% to 9.5% observed a single time. The sequenced material came from blood, either unsorted or a sorted T cell fraction (not recorded which). These receptors came from a male donor with ankylosing spondylitis or in good health (not recorded which).

This clonotype was recorded many times. The chain uses TRBV6-1 and TRBJ1-5, with a possible D match to TRBD1 (5 bases). The CDR3 has 15 amino acids. The V and J ends lost 4 bases and 3 bases respectively, with 13 bases between them. Germline V CDR1 and CDR2: MNHNS, SASEGT. CDR3 residues: CASSGTGTFNQPQHF. CDR3 in DNA: TGTGCCAGCAGTGGTACCGGGACCTTCAATCAGCCCCAGCATTTT.

A few counts support this clonotype. This rearrangement joins TRBV7-2 to TRBJ1-4; possible D gene TRBD1, 5 bases. CDR3 length: 15 residues. V was cut by 5 bases and J by 1 base, with 11 bases left in between. Germline CDR1 SGHTA, CDR2 FQGNSA. The DNA of the CDR3 is TGTGCCAGCAGCGGCCAGGGAAGAACTAATGAAAAACTGTTTTTT. It specifies CASSGQGRTNEKLFF.

This clonotype has ten or more counts. This chain joins TRBV29-1 and TRBJ2-3; D uncertain. V was shortened by 5 bases and J by 5 bases, with 20 bases between the two germline ends. The CDR3 has 15 amino acids. Germline values: CDR1 SQVTM, CDR2 ANQGSEA. CDR3 sequence (DNA): TGCAGCGTTAACCCCCGCGGTGGAAATATAGATACGCAGTATTTT. Protein: CSVNPRGGNIDTQYF.

This clonotype was seen many times. The chain has TRBV20-1 and TRBJ2-1; 10 nucleotides agree with TRBD1. CDR3 length: 15 amino acids. V trimming: 6 bases; J trimming: 4 bases; junction bases outside the gene matches: 9. Germline V lookup: CDR1 DFQATT, CDR2 SNEGSKA (reference sequence). The CDR3 DNA is TGCAGTGCCATATCCGGGACAGGGGCATACAATGAGCAGTTCTTC. The encoded protein is CSAISGTGAYNEQFF.

This clonotype is a singleton in its sample. Possible read error: a much larger clone is one base away. The V gene is TRBV9, the J gene TRBJ2-1; 11 nucleotides match TRBD2. The CDR3 sequence is 14 residues long. The V gene's germline CDR1 is SGDLS and CDR2 YYNGEE. The CDR3 DNA reads TGTCCCAGCAGCGTAGCGGGGGGGTGGAATGAGCAGTTCTTC. Translated: CPSSVAGGWNEQFF.

This clonotype was seen repeatedly, ten times or more. The chain uses TRBV5-6 and TRBJ2-3, with D unclear. The germline gives CDR1 SGHDT, CDR2 YYEEEE. CDR3 size: 15 residues. V was clipped by 0 bases and J by 2 bases, with 10 bases between them. The CDR3, as DNA: TGTGCCAGCAGCTTGGCTGCTGGTACCACAGATACGCAGTATTTT. It translates to CASSLAAGTTDTQYF.

This clonotype was picked up many times. The rearrangement joins TRBV3-1 to TRBJ1-6, with D perhaps TRBD1 (6 bases). Germline V gene data show CDR1 as LGHDT and CDR2 as YNNKEL (reference sequence). CDR3 length: 13 amino acids. Trimming shortened V by 4 bases and J by 7 bases, and 8 bases separated the two germline ends. The DNA for the CDR3 is TGTGCCAGCAGCCCAAGGGGGAATTCACCCCTCCACTTT. It translates to CASSPRGNSPLHF.

This clonotype appeared many times. This rearrangement joins TRBV28 to TRBJ1-1; D is possibly TRBD1 (5 bases). Trimming left V 7 bases short and J 4 bases short, with 13 bases between. In germline, CDR1 is MDHEN, CDR2 SYDVKM. The CDR3 is 13 amino acids. CDR3 sequence reads: CASTPSGGTEAFF. In DNA form, the CDR3 reads TGTGCCAGCACCCCTTCCGGGGGCACTGAAGCTTTCTTT.

Many counts were recorded for this clonotype. This chain connects TRBV29-1 to TRBJ2-1; 12 bases line up with TRBD2. Germline V gene sequence: CDR1 SQVTM, CDR2 ANQGSEA. The CDR3 is 17 residues long. Trimming took 5 bases from V and 7 from J; bases not matched to a gene: 15. CDR3 DNA: TGCAGCGTTCCTCTGGTTCTGTCTAGCGGGAGGGGTAATGAGCAGTTCTTC. Its translation: CSVPLVLSSGRGNEQFF.

Note on this clonotype: It may be a read error: a sequence one base away is much more abundant. The chain employs TRBV20-1 and TRBJ2-1, with D tentatively TRBD2 (7 bases). The CDR3 contains 14 residues. Per germline, CDR1 DFQATT and CDR2 SNEGSKA (reference sequence). CDR3 coding DNA: TGCAGTGCTAGGTTCCGGGGGGCAACACATGAGCAGCTCTTC. Protein: CSARFRGATHEQLF.

Many counts were recorded for this clonotype. The J gene is TRBJ2-2, the V gene TRBV20-1; 8 bases are shared with TRBD1. CDR3 size: 15 residues. Per germline, CDR1 DFQATT and CDR2 SNEGSKA (reference sequence). Losses at the gene ends were 6 bases for V and 7 bases for J; bases not matched to a gene: 13. The CDR3 bases are TGCAGTGCCCTCGGAGACAGGGGCAAGAACGGGGAGCTGTTTTTT. This gives the protein CSALGDRGKNGELFF.

The table lists this clonotype with many counts. The V and J genes are TRBV24-1 and TRBJ2-2, with 10 positions matching TRBD2. The V gene's germline CDR1 is KGHDR and CDR2 SFDVKD. The ends lost 3 bases at V and 5 bases at J; junction bases unmatched: 8. The CDR3 is 17 residues long. CDR3 loop: CATSDASGRGRTGELFF. The CDR3 region has the DNA TGTGCCACCAGTGATGCAAGCGGGAGGGGCCGGACCGGGGAGCTGTTTTTT.

This clonotype was counted at least ten times. This rearrangement joins TRBV6-1 to TRBJ2-1; 8 bases are a match to TRBD1. V lost 6 bases, J lost 0 bases, and 4 bases stayed unmatched. The CDR3 has 15 amino acids. CDR1 and CDR2 (germline): MNHNS, SASEGT. CDR3 loop: CASRRGTGSYNEQFF. The CDR3 DNA reads as TGTGCCAGCAGACGGGGGACAGGCTCCTACAATGAGCAGTTCTTC.

This clonotype was found many times. The chain couples TRBV4-3 to TRBJ2-7; 10 bases fit TRBD1. After removal of 6 bases from V and 5 bases from J, the junction contained 10 bases not matched to a gene. The CDR3 contains 15 residues. Germline V gene sequence: CDR1 LGHNA, CDR2 YSLEER. Here the CDR3 reads CASSPLGQGRDEQYF. In DNA, the CDR3 is TGCGCCAGCAGTCCCCTGGGACAGGGGAGGGACGAGCAGTACTTC.

This clonotype was seen ten or more times. This chain links TRBV20-1 with TRBJ1-1; D is perhaps TRBD1 (5 bases). The CDR3 covers 13 residues. Trimming left V 3 bases short and J 4 bases short, with 12 bases between. Germline V CDR1 and CDR2: DFQATT, SNEGSKA (reference sequence). Here the CDR3 reads CSASDGGGTEAFF. DNA of the CDR3: TGCAGTGCTAGTGACGGTGGGGGCACTGAAGCTTTCTTT.

This clonotype was observed at least ten times. The chain combines TRBV28 with TRBJ1-4; D unclear. Trimming took 6 bases from V and 8 from J, leaving 16 bases between them. Germline CDR1 and CDR2: MDHEN and SYDVKM. This CDR3 has 14 amino acids. CDR3 sequence: CASSGLTVGEKLFF. CDR3 coding DNA: TGTGCCAGCAGCGGGCTCACGGTCGGGGAAAAACTGTTTTTT.

This rearrangement joins TRBV4-2 to TRBJ1-5; D gene unclear. In germline, CDR1 is LGHNA, CDR2 YNFKEQ. The length of the CDR3 is 15 residues. Trimming took 3 bases from V and 4 from J, leaving 13 bases between them. This chain's CDR3 is CASSQARGGNQPQHF. In DNA form, the CDR3 reads TGTGCCAGCAGCCAGGCTCGGGGAGGGAATCAGCCCCAGCATTTT.

This clonotype has a count of ten or more. The rearrangement links TRBV12-3 or TRBV12-4 to TRBJ1-2; 9 bases map to TRBD1. The V segment lost 1 base and the J segment 7 bases; nucleotides outside the gene matches: 4. This CDR3 is 14 amino acids long. The CDR3 loop reads CASSLDGTGTGYTF. The CDR3 DNA reads TGTGCCAGCAGTTTAGACGGGACAGGGACTGGCTACACCTTC.

This clonotype was found many times. The chain uses TRBV20-1 and TRBJ1-5, with TRBD1 matching 10 bases. The CDR3 covers 14 residues. The germline V gene has CDR1 DFQATT and CDR2 SNEGSKA (reference sequence). With 5 bases clipped from V and 2 bases from J, the junction kept 3 bases outside the gene matches. CDR3: CSAWTGGGNQPQHF. Written as DNA, the CDR3 is TGCAGTGCTTGGACAGGGGGTGGCAATCAGCCCCAGCATTTT.

This clonotype was seen ten or more times. V gene TRBV19 combines with J gene TRBJ1-5; a possible D gene is TRBD1 (5 bases). Between the trimmed V and J ends, which lost 4 bases and 6 bases, there was a span of 13 bases. CDR1 is LNHDA and CDR2 is SQIVND in the germline V gene (reference sequence). The CDR3 has 14 residues. The CDR3 spells CASSNQGSVQPQHF. The CDR3 DNA sequence: TGTGCCAGTAGTAATCAGGGTTCAGTTCAGCCCCAGCATTTT.